The rows below give T cell receptor beta chains drawn from one sample of a study of blood T cells in healthy people across ages. TCRdb recomputed calls from the 5' RACE reads with MiXCR, one row per CDR3 protein. The data show 1.4 million to 1.5 million distinct CDR3 sequences, roughly 40% seen once. The material sequenced was blood. All receptors come from a woman aged 18-29 years in good health. Each CDR3 is given with its conserved first and last residue. D genes are given only for firm matches. Size tells how often a clone was seen (once, few, many) or the class of an expanded clone, and some rows leave it out.

J gene: TRBJ1-1
V gene: TRBV6-2/TRBV6-3
D gene: .
clone size: .
CDR3 protein: CASSYSREIVDTEAFF
CDR3 DNA: TGTGCCAGCAGTTACTCGAGGGAAATAGTAGACACTGAAGCTTTCTTT

J gene: TRBJ2-7
V gene: TRBV7-2
D gene: .
clone size: .
CDR3 protein: CTSREMWGSEQYF
CDR3 DNA: TGTACCAGCAGGGAAATGTGGGGAAGCGAGCAGTACTTC

J gene: TRBJ2-5
V gene: TRBV7-2
D gene: TRBD2
clone size: few
CDR3 protein: CASSASGLFQETQYF
CDR3 DNA: TGTGCCAGCAGCGCCTCGGGACTATTCCAAGAGACCCAGTACTTC

J gene: TRBJ2-5
V gene: TRBV6-6
D gene: .
clone size: .
CDR3 protein: CASRDGGDREIGEQYF
CDR3 DNA: TGTGCCAGCAGGGACGGGGGGGACAGGGAAATTGGGGAGCAGTACTTC

J gene: TRBJ1-1
V gene: TRBV6-5
D gene: .
clone size: .
CDR3 protein: CASRDGGRSEAFF
CDR3 DNA: TGTGCCAGCAGGGACGGCGGACGATCTGAAGCTTTCTTT

J gene: TRBJ2-4
V gene: TRBV20-1
D gene: TRBD1
clone size: .
CDR3 protein: CSARSGTGVYF
CDR3 DNA: TGCAGTGCTAGATCCGGGACAGGGGTGTACTTC

J gene: TRBJ2-3
V gene: TRBV20-1
D gene: .
clone size: .
CDR3 protein: CSARAPPTDTQYF
CDR3 DNA: TGCAGTGCTAGAGCCCCCCCGACAGATACGCAGTATTTT

J gene: TRBJ2-3
V gene: TRBV29-1
D gene: .
clone size: .
CDR3 protein: CSCEEGVDTQYF
CDR3 DNA: TGCAGCTGCGAGGAGGGGGTAGATACGCAGTATTTT

J gene: TRBJ1-2
V gene: TRBV5-1
D gene: .
clone size: .
CDR3 protein: CASSWGRSYGYTF
CDR3 DNA: TGCGCCAGCAGCTGGGGGAGGAGCTATGGCTACACCTTC

J gene: TRBJ2-7
V gene: TRBV7-6
D gene: TRBD2
clone size: few
CDR3 protein: CASSSLERLAGVNEQYF
CDR3 DNA: TGTGCCAGCAGCTCCCTCGAGAGACTAGCGGGAGTTAACGAGCAGTACTTC

J gene: TRBJ2-7
V gene: TRBV30
D gene: TRBD2
clone size: .
CDR3 protein: CAWSVGGGAPYEQYF
CDR3 DNA: TGTGCCTGGAGTGTAGGCGGGGGGGCTCCCTACGAGCAGTACTTC

J gene: TRBJ1-2
V gene: TRBV7-9
D gene: TRBD1
clone size: .
CDR3 protein: CASSQTGAYGYTF
CDR3 DNA: TGTGCCAGCAGCCAGACAGGGGCCTATGGCTACACCTTC

J gene: TRBJ1-2
V gene: TRBV14
D gene: .
clone size: few
CDR3 protein: CASSQPGRYGYTF
CDR3 DNA: TGTGCCAGCAGCCAACCAGGTCGCTATGGCTACACCTTC

J gene: TRBJ2-4
V gene: TRBV6-1
D gene: .
clone size: .
CDR3 protein: CASSRGGLSALKNIQYF
CDR3 DNA: TGTGCCAGCAGCCGAGGAGGTTTGTCTGCCTTGAAAAACATTCAGTACTTC

J gene: TRBJ2-3
V gene: TRBV9
D gene: TRBD2
clone size: .
CDR3 protein: CASSVEASGRVPDTQYF
CDR3 DNA: TGTGCCAGCAGCGTAGAAGCTAGCGGGAGGGTTCCAGATACGCAGTATTTT

J gene: TRBJ1-2
V gene: TRBV6-2/TRBV6-3
D gene: .
clone size: .
CDR3 protein: CASRPLAGTSADGYTF
CDR3 DNA: TGTGCCAGCAGACCTTTAGCCGGGACGTCGGCGGATGGCTACACCTTC

J gene: TRBJ2-3
V gene: TRBV7-2
D gene: TRBD1
clone size: .
CDR3 protein: CASAQGPSSTDTQYF
CDR3 DNA: TGTGCCAGCGCACAGGGGCCTTCTAGCACAGATACGCAGTATTTT

J gene: TRBJ2-2
V gene: TRBV5-1
D gene: TRBD2
clone size: .
CDR3 protein: CASRAGLAGQNTEELFF
CDR3 DNA: TGCGCCAGCAGGGCGGGACTAGCGGGCCAGAACACCGAGGAGCTGTTTTTT

J gene: TRBJ2-3
V gene: TRBV6-1
D gene: .
clone size: few
CDR3 protein: CASSESRDGAQYF
CDR3 DNA: TGTGCCAGCAGTGAGTCCCGGGATGGCGCGCAGTATTTT

J gene: TRBJ2-7
V gene: TRBV5-1
D gene: TRBD2
clone size: .
CDR3 protein: CASSLEALAETYEQYF
CDR3 DNA: TGCGCCAGCAGCTTGGAGGCCCTAGCGGAGACCTACGAGCAGTACTTC

J gene: TRBJ1-6
V gene: TRBV25-1
D gene: .
clone size: .
CDR3 protein: CASSLGHNGSPLHF
CDR3 DNA: TGTGCCAGCAGTCTGGGCCATAACGGCTCACCCCTCCACTTT

J gene: TRBJ2-3
V gene: TRBV12-3/TRBV12-4
D gene: TRBD1
clone size: .
CDR3 protein: CASRGTGGTDTEYF
CDR3 DNA: TGTGCCAGCAGAGGGACAGGGGGAACAGATACGGAGTATTTT

J gene: TRBJ2-2
V gene: TRBV20-1
D gene: .
clone size: .
CDR3 protein: CSAKGRITGELFF
CDR3 DNA: TGCAGTGCTAAGGGACGGATCACCGGGGAGCTGTTTTTT

J gene: TRBJ2-7
V gene: TRBV5-5
D gene: TRBD1
clone size: .
CDR3 protein: CASSLRDSHSYEQYF
CDR3 DNA: TGTGCCAGCAGCTTGCGGGACAGCCATTCCTACGAGCAGTACTTC

J gene: TRBJ2-5
V gene: TRBV6-6
D gene: .
clone size: .
CDR3 protein: CAGGRGETQYF
CDR3 DNA: TGTGCCGGTGGGAGGGGGGAGACCCAGTACTTC

J gene: TRBJ2-7
V gene: TRBV29-1
D gene: .
clone size: .
CDR3 protein: CGATENYEQYF
CDR3 DNA: TGCGGCGCGACCGAAAACTACGAGCAGTACTTC

J gene: TRBJ2-3
V gene: TRBV24-1
D gene: .
clone size: many
CDR3 protein: CATSDSRQDSDTQYF
CDR3 DNA: TGTGCCACCAGTGACTCGAGACAGGATTCAGATACGCAGTATTTT

J gene: TRBJ2-1
V gene: TRBV16
D gene: TRBD1
clone size: .
CDR3 protein: CASSQSQGELYNEQFF
CDR3 DNA: TGTGCCAGCAGCCAATCGCAGGGGGAATTATACAATGAGCAGTTCTTC